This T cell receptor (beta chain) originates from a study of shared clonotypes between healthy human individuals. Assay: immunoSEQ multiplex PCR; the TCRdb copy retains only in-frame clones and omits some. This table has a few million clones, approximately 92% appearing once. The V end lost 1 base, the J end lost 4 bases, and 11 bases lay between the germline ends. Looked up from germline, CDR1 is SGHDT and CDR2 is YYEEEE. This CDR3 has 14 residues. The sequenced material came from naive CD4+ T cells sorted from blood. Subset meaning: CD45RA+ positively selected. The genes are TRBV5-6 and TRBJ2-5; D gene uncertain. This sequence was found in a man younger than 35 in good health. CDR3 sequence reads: CASSLLRAGETQYF. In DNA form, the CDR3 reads TGTGCCAGCAGCTTGCTCCGGGCTGGAGAGACCCAGTACTTC.